The following is a T cell receptor (beta chain) sequence with its context. Its target is not known. Measured with immunoSEQ multiplex PCR; TCRdb has only the in-frame clones, and not every one. The sample holds about 45,000 clones, 88% seen once. V was cut by 5 bases and J by 3 bases, with 11 bases left in between. The germline CDR1 and CDR2 sequences are LNHDA and SQIVND (reference sequence). CDR3 length: 13 residues. This record belongs to a study of PD-L1 blockade in urothelial cancer. Study outcomes and limitations: Durable-benefit patients showed greater tumor-associated blood clone expansion at 3 weeks.

This chain uses TRBV19 with TRBJ2-7, with a weak D call TRBD1 (6 bases). The input for sequencing was PBMCs, taken around atezolizumab (anti-PD-L1) treatment. The TCR was taken from an older man with urothelial cancer. CDR3 residues: CASSRRQDYEQYF. The CDR3 nucleotides are TGTGCCAGTAGTCGCAGACAGGACTACGAGCAGTACTTC.